This TCR beta chain comes out of a study of T cell repertoires in cytomegalovirus infection (dated by TCRdb to the late 2010s). The study in broad terms: Donor HLA type was relevant to the analysis, because carriage of CMV infection together with the matching HLA type was indicated by public TCR beta signatures.

The investigation overall reported the following: The ex vivo response was dominated by HLA-C-restricted CMV-specific TCR beta clonotypes, which also provided the single most frequent clonotype in two of eight donors. In both this cohort and an independent cohort of a few hundred donors, the cumulative frequency of public TCR beta family members distinguished carriers of CMV infection plus the relevant HLA type.

The reads were generated on an Illumina HiSeq 1500. TCRdb passed the public sequencing reads through fastp at Q25 and MiXCR, retaining productive beta sequences. When rows share a CDR3 protein, they turn into one entry using the most common DNA and genes. The sample profile shows almost 550,000 distinct CDR3 sequences; more than 15% of them were found once. The ten biggest clones cover under 30% of the sample. Note on this clonotype: Its antigen is currently not known. No quality values exist for individual bases; no much larger clone is one base distant.

CDR1 and CDR2, per the germline V gene, are SGHTA and FQGNSA. Trimming at the junction amounts to 4 bases on V and 9 bases on J, and the germline ends lie 4 bases apart. The cysteine opens and the phenylalanine closes a CDR3 of 10 amino acids. Only the CDR3 part of the read is kept: 30 bases, read in frame from the first base. The sequence joins TRBV7-2 to TRBJ2-1; no D segment can be confidently identified. This TCR came from a human donor in good health (CMV status not recorded). Some clones in this sample may be carry-over from other donors' samples. Sequenced: CD8+ T cells from PBMCs. The CDR3 loop reads CASSSIEQFF. The DNA is as follows: TGTGCCAGCAGCTCGATTGAGCAGTTCTTC.